Each of the 16 T cell receptor beta chains below was sequenced from the same sample in a study of long-term antiretroviral therapy in people with HIV. The libraries were made with immunoSEQ v3.0 at survey level. Method: immunoSEQ multiplex PCR; TCRdb's copy keeps in-frame clones and lacks some. Of about 24,000 clones listed, about 95% were seen once; the top ten hold around 2.2%. This material consisted of unsorted PBMCs, taken about 4.7 years after starting antiretroviral therapy. The source is a woman in her 50s with HIV.

The chain is built from TRBV4-2 and TRBJ2-1; TRBD2 aligns across 8 bases. Germline lookup yields CDR1 LGHNA and CDR2 YNFKEQ. The CDR3 totals 15 residues. The junction had 3 bases not matched to a gene; V was cut back by 0 bases and J by 5 bases. The CDR3 loop is CASSQDREGHNEQFF. CDR3 bases: TGTGCCAGCAGCCAAGACCGGGAGGGCCACAATGAGCAGTTCTTC.

The V call is TRBV9, the J call TRBJ2-3; 10 positions match TRBD2. V dropped 2 bases and J dropped 2; count of bases not matched to a gene: 2. The germline V gene encodes CDR1 SGDLS and CDR2 YYNGEE. The CDR3 covers 15 residues. For the CDR3, the DNA is TGTGCCAGCAGCGTTGGACTAGCGGCCACAGATACGCAGTATTTT. Protein: CASSVGLAATDTQYF.

This clone was observed a few times. The genes are TRBV2 and TRBJ1-2, with 12 bases that match TRBD1. There are 19 residues in the CDR3. The ends lost 4 bases at V and 2 bases at J; junction bases unmatched: 14. Germline loops: CDR1 SNHLY, CDR2 FYNNEI. The CDR3 DNA reads as TGTGCCAGCAGTGTCCATCCGGGGACAGGGGGCCTATGGAACTATGGCTACACCTTC. It translates to CASSVHPGTGGLWNYGYTF.

The J gene is TRBJ2-3, the V gene TRBV19; TRBD1 matches 8 bases. Germline CDR1 reads LNHDA; CDR2 reads SQIVND (reference sequence). CDR3 size: 13 residues. V trimming: 6 bases; J trimming: 6 bases; junction bases outside the gene matches: 5. The CDR3 DNA follows: TGTGCCAGTAGCGAACGACAGGGGGATACGCAGTATTTT. Translation: CASSERQGDTQYF.

The V and J genes are TRBV29-1 and TRBJ1-2, with D possibly matching TRBD1 (5 bases). Germline V gene sequence: CDR1 SQVTM, CDR2 ANQGSEA. V was pared by 7 bases and J by 0 bases, with 12 bases between. CDR3 length equals 13 residues. The CDR3, as DNA: TGCAGCGCCGACAAGGGGCCTAACTATGGCTACACCTTC. It yields the protein CSADKGPNYGYTF.

This clone was picked up one time. The genes are TRBV11-1 and TRBJ2-7, with D hard to call. The CDR3 has 15 residues. CDR1 is SGHAT, CDR2 FQDESV, per germline (reference sequence). V gave up 5 bases and J gave up 0 bases, with 14 bases separating them. Here the CDR3 reads CASSPPGSSSYEQYF. CDR3 sequence (DNA): TGTGCCAGCAGCCCTCCGGGCTCCAGCTCCTACGAGCAGTACTTC.

The J gene is TRBJ2-3, the V gene TRBV11-1, with 8 bases that match TRBD2. The CDR3 sequence is 16 residues long. Germline V gene sequence: CDR1 SGHAT, CDR2 FQDESV (reference sequence). V lost 0 bases to trimming and J lost 0 bases; unmatched junction nucleotides: 2. The CDR3 DNA reads as TGTGCCAGCAGCTTAGCCGGGACTAGGAGCACAGATACGCAGTATTTT. Its translation is CASSLAGTRSTDTQYF. Full variable domain (rest looked up from reference TRBV11-1 and TRBJ2-3): EAEVAQSPRYKITEKSQAVAFWCDPISGHATLYWYRQILGQGPELLVQFQDESVVDDSQLPKDRFSAERLKGVDSTLKIQPAELGDSAMYLCASSLAGTRSTDTQYFGPGTRLTVL.

The rearrangement joins TRBV7-2 to TRBJ2-7; 9 nucleotides align to TRBD2. The CDR3 consists of 14 residues. V shed 4 bases and J 3 bases; nucleotides not matched to a gene: 4. CDR1 and CDR2 (germline): SGHTA, FQGNSA. CDR3 loop: CASSSRLADYEQYF. The CDR3 DNA is TGTGCCAGCAGCTCCCGACTAGCGGACTACGAGCAGTACTTC. Full variable domain (missing parts from reference TRBV7-2 and TRBJ2-7): GAGVSQSPSNKVTEKGKDVELRCDPISGHTALYWYRQSLGQGLEFLIYFQGNSAPDKSGLPSDRFSAERTGGSVSTLTIQRTQQEDSAVYLCASSSRLADYEQYFGPGTRLTVT.

This clone has just one count. The chain carries TRBV4-1 and TRBJ2-5, with TRBD1 matching 10 bases. J gave up 2 bases and V 0 bases, and 0 bases lay outside the gene matches. CDR1 is MGHRA, CDR2 YSYEKL, per germline. This CDR3 is 15 amino acids long. The CDR3 loop reads CASSQEDRGQETQYF. The CDR3 nucleotides are TGCGCCAGCAGCCAAGAGGACAGGGGGCAAGAGACCCAGTACTTC.

The chain is built from TRBV2 and TRBJ2-2; no firm D call. The CDR3 contains 14 residues. Germline V gene data show CDR1 as SNHLY and CDR2 as FYNNEI. The V end was cut by 7 bases, the J end by 3 bases, with 12 bases between. The CDR3 loop reads CASKWYGDTGELFF. The CDR3 region has the DNA TGTGCCAGCAAGTGGTACGGCGACACCGGGGAGCTGTTTTTT.

V usage is TRBV19 and J usage is TRBJ2-3; 11 nucleotides agree with TRBD2. J lost 3 bases, V lost 1 base, and 3 bases had no gene match. The V gene's germline CDR1 is LNHDA and CDR2 SQIVND (reference sequence). The CDR3 spans 16 residues. As DNA, the CDR3 is TGTGCCAGTAGTATAGGGTCTAGCGGGAGGACAGATACGCAGTATTTT. Translating gives CASSIGSSGRTDTQYF.

The V gene is TRBV7-9, the J gene TRBJ1-3; D remains unclear. Germline CDR1 is SEHNR and CDR2 is FQNEAQ (reference sequence). CDR3 length: 15 amino acids. V lost 2 bases and J lost 3, with 11 bases in between. CDR3 in DNA: TGTGCCAGCAGCTTACTCAGCTCGAGTGGAAACACCATATATTTT. This codes for CASSLLSSSGNTIYF. The variable domain in full, with the rest retrieved from reference TRBV7-9 and TRBJ1-3, is DTGVSQNPRHKITKRGQNVTFRCDPISEHNRLYWYRQTLGQGPEFLTYFQNEAQLEKSRLLSDRFSAERPKGSFSTLEIQRTEQGDSAMYLCASSLLSSSGNTIYFGEGSWLTVV.

This CDR3 is CASSKVGQDPHEQYF. The CDR3 region has the DNA TGTGCCAGCAGCAAAGTGGGACAAGACCCACACGAGCAGTACTTC. The chain is built from TRBV21-1 and TRBJ2-7; TRBD1 is the table's D call and was not checked against the DNA. TRBV21-1 is described as a pseudogene. This CDR3 contains 15 residues.

The chain couples TRBV2 to TRBJ2-7, with D possibly being TRBD1 (5 bases). Germline V gene sequence: CDR1 SNHLY, CDR2 FYNNEI. V gave up 1 base and J gave up 4 bases, with 14 bases separating them. This CDR3 is 15 amino acids long. The chain's CDR3 is CASSEVLGHAYEQYF. Written as DNA, the CDR3 is TGTGCCAGCAGTGAAGTGCTAGGACATGCTTACGAGCAGTACTTC.

J is TRBJ2-3 and V is TRBV21-1; the table's D call, TRBD1, has no DNA check behind it. TRBV21-1 counts as a pseudogene. This CDR3 spans 15 amino acids. Here the CDR3 reads CASTEGQGSSDTQYF. DNA for the CDR3: TGTGCCAGCACTGAAGGACAGGGGAGTTCAGATACGCAGTATTTT.

The V gene is TRBV27, the J gene TRBJ2-5; 14 positions agree with TRBD2. From germline, CDR1 is MNHEY and CDR2 SMNVEV (reference sequence). The V segment lost 5 bases and the J segment 5 bases; nucleotides outside the gene matches: 10. CDR3 length: 17 residues. DNA of the CDR3: TGTGCCAGCAGTCCACTCGGGACTAGCGGGAGTGGTGAGACCCAGTACTTC. As protein: CASSPLGTSGSGETQYF.